The 28 T cell receptor beta chains below all came from one sample that was sequenced in a study of shared clonotypes between healthy human individuals. Terminally differentiated effector memory CD45RA+ cells were left out of the naive CD8 fraction, which was CD45RO-negative and positively selected for CCR7. Here immunoSEQ multiplex PCR was the method, and the copy in TCRdb shows in-frame clones only, minus some. The top ten clones hold roughly 0.1% of a sample with about 550,000 clones, 95% to 96% of them seen once. The sequencing input was naive CD8+ T cells sorted from blood. These receptors were collected from a woman in her twenties or thirties in good health.

The chain employs TRBV5-1 and TRBJ1-5, with D tentatively TRBD1 (6 bases). V lost 4 bases, J lost 4 bases, and 9 bases lay in between. CDR3 length: 13 residues. From germline, CDR1 is SGHRS and CDR2 YFSETQ. CDR3 sequence reads: CASSLGQNQPQHF. CDR3 coding DNA: TGCGCCAGCAGCCTAGGACAGAATCAGCCCCAGCATTTT.

This rearrangement joins TRBV9 to TRBJ1-3; 7 nucleotides agree with TRBD1. The CDR3 contains 14 residues. Germline V lookup: CDR1 SGDLS, CDR2 YYNGEE. V was clipped by 4 bases and J by 2 bases; unmatched bases: 3. CDR3 loop: CASSPTGTGNTIYF. The CDR3 DNA reads as TGTGCCAGCAGCCCGACAGGGACTGGAAACACCATATATTTT.

This clone was counted once. V and J are TRBV5-4 and TRBJ2-7; D may be TRBD2 (6 bases). This CDR3 spans 16 amino acids. CDR1 is SGHNT, CDR2 YYREEE, per germline (reference sequence). V lost 0 bases, J lost 3 bases, and 16 bases lay in between. CDR3: CASSLDTGVPLYEQYF. CDR3 DNA sequence: TGTGCCAGCAGCTTGGATACGGGGGTCCCTCTCTACGAGCAGTACTTC.

The V gene is TRBV9, the J gene TRBJ2-2; 8 bases line up with TRBD2. The CDR3 is 15 amino acids. The junction had 6 bases not matched to a gene; V was cut back by 3 bases and J by 5 bases. Germline V CDR1 and CDR2: SGDLS, YYNGEE. In DNA, the CDR3 is TGTGCCAGCAGCGACAGCGGGAGTGGTACCGGGGAGCTGTTTTTT. Its translation: CASSDSGSGTGELFF.

The chain is built from TRBV4-1 and TRBJ2-1, with D perhaps TRBD2 (5 bases). The CDR3 contains 15 residues. The germline gives CDR1 MGHRA, CDR2 YSYEKL. The V gene lost 1 base and the J gene lost 5 bases, with 12 bases spanning the gap. The CDR3 DNA sequence: TGCGCCAGCAGCCAAGCATCGGGGTTCCACAATGAGCAGTTCTTC. Encoded protein: CASSQASGFHNEQFF.

This clone has a handful of counts. The chain has TRBV5-4 and TRBJ2-5, with no clear D. This CDR3 comprises 13 residues. Germline CDR1 reads SGHNT; CDR2 reads YYREEE (reference sequence). V was trimmed by 4 bases and J by 5 bases, leaving 12 bases between them. The CDR3, as DNA: TGTGCCAGCAGCAAAGAAGTGGATGAGACCCAGTACTTC. This translates into CASSKEVDETQYF.

The chain couples TRBV28 to TRBJ2-2; TRBD2 agrees at 11 bases. V dropped 0 bases and J dropped 4; count of bases not matched to a gene: 4. The CDR3 spans 17 residues. The germline V gene has CDR1 MDHEN and CDR2 SYDVKM. CDR3 sequence (DNA): TGTGCCAGCAGTTTATGGGGACTAGCGGACCCCACCGGGGAGCTGTTTTTT. It yields the protein CASSLWGLADPTGELFF.

J is TRBJ2-7 and V is TRBV7-9; D call uncertain. Germline V gives CDR1 SEHNR, CDR2 FQNEAQ (reference sequence). V lost 6 bases and J lost 8, with 20 bases in between. CDR3 size: 14 residues. The CDR3 DNA follows: TGTGCCAGCAGTTCTGACCTTGGGCCGTTACAGCAGTACTTC. Its translation: CASSSDLGPLQQYF.

This rearrangement joins TRBV11-3 to TRBJ2-2; no firm D call. Germline lookup yields CDR1 SGHNT and CDR2 YENEEA. V lost 2 bases and J lost 8, with 12 bases in between. The CDR3 has 14 amino acids. The CDR3 coding sequence is TGTGCCAGCAGCTTAATCTTGGGTGGGGGGGAGCTGTTTTTT. Translated: CASSLILGGGELFF.

This clone showed up just once. In nucleotides, the CDR3 is TGTGCCAGCAGTTCGTACGCAGATACGCAGTATTTT. Its protein is CASSSYADTQYF. The chain employs TRBV28 and TRBJ2-3, with D hard to call. CDR1 and CDR2 from the germline V gene are MDHEN and SYDVKM. The V end was cut by 4 bases, the J end by 4 bases, with 6 bases between. CDR3 length equals 12 residues.

Worth noting for this clone: Additional DNA sequences in this sample encode the identical CDR3. V gene TRBV28 combines with J gene TRBJ1-5, with 8 bases fitting TRBD1. The CDR3 loop spans 15 amino acids. Germline lookup yields CDR1 MDHEN and CDR2 SYDVKM. After removal of 1 base from V and 2 bases from J, the junction contained 1 base not matched to a gene. CDR3 nucleotides: TGTGCCAGCAGTTTATCAGGGGGCGGCAATCAGCCCCAGCATTTT. It encodes CASSLSGGGNQPQHF.

CDR3 sequence reads: CASSLVSGANVLTF. The CDR3 DNA sequence: TGTGCCAGCAGCTTAGTCTCTGGGGCCAACGTCCTGACTTTC. The V call is TRBV11-2, the J call TRBJ2-6; D remains ambiguous. This CDR3 comprises 14 residues. V lost 1 base, J lost 0 bases, and 1 base lay in between. Germline lookup yields CDR1 SGHAT and CDR2 FQNNGV. The whole variable domain, remainder taken from reference TRBV11-2 and TRBJ2-6, is EAGVAQSPRYKIIEKRQSVAFWCNPISGHATLYWYQQILGQGPKLLIQFQNNGVVDDSQLPKDRFSAERLKGVDSTLKIQPAKLEDSAVYLCASSLVSGANVLTFGAGSRLTVL.

This chain links TRBV28 with TRBJ2-7; D is uncertain. Trimming pared 5 bases from V and 2 bases from J, leaving 10 bases between. Germline-derived CDR1 and CDR2 are MDHEN and SYDVKM. The CDR3 length is 13 residues. The CDR3 DNA follows: TGTGCCAGCAGTATCTCCCAGACCTACGAGCAGTACTTC. It codes for CASSISQTYEQYF.

The chain joins TRBV27 to TRBJ1-2; 7 bases are shared with TRBD1. The CDR3 extends over 14 amino acids. Germline V gives CDR1 MNHEY, CDR2 SMNVEV (reference sequence). J was trimmed by 2 bases and V by 5 bases; bases with no gene match: 5. The CDR3 DNA follows: TGTGCCAGCAGTCTTTCGGACAGGAACTATGGCTACACCTTC. It yields the protein CASSLSDRNYGYTF.

The gene calls are TRBV7-8 and TRBJ1-5; 9 bases align to TRBD1. Trimming at V came to 3 bases and at J to 3 bases, leaving 3 bases not matched to a gene. CDR1 SGHVS and CDR2 FQNEAQ come from the germline V gene. CDR3 length: 15 residues. The CDR3: CASSFNRGPNQPQHF. CDR3 coding DNA: TGTGCCAGCAGCTTCAACAGGGGGCCCAATCAGCCCCAGCATTTT.

CDR3 protein: CASSWTRSGPSTDTQYF. CDR3 bases: TGTGCCAGCAGTTGGACCCGAAGCGGGCCTAGCACAGATACGCAGTATTTT. This chain connects TRBV28 to TRBJ2-3; tentative D call: TRBD2 (6 bases). CDR3 length equals 17 residues. CDR1 and CDR2 from the germline V gene are MDHEN and SYDVKM. V dropped 4 bases and J dropped 0 bases, with 17 bases sitting between them.

The J gene is TRBJ2-2, the V gene TRBV4-1; D possibly uses TRBD1 or TRBD2 (6 bases each). In germline, CDR1 is MGHRA, CDR2 YSYEKL. The CDR3 is 15 amino acids. The V and J ends lost 3 bases and 1 base respectively, with 9 bases between them. The chain's CDR3 is CASSQEGQNTGELFF. Written as DNA, the CDR3 is TGCGCCAGCAGCCAGGAGGGACAGAACACCGGGGAGCTGTTTTTT.

The rearrangement uses TRBV28 and TRBJ1-2, with D possibly being TRBD1 (5 bases). Deletions cut 6 bases from V and 5 bases from J, with 16 bases between. Germline-derived CDR1 and CDR2 are MDHEN and SYDVKM. The CDR3 is 14 amino acids. CDR3 DNA: TGTGCCAGCAGCCCAGGACGACAGCATTATGGCTACACCTTC. This gives the protein CASSPGRQHYGYTF.

The genes are TRBV10-2 and TRBJ2-7; possible D gene TRBD2, 7 bases. Germline CDR1 and CDR2: WSHSY and SAAADI. The CDR3 covers 11 residues. V was shortened by 10 bases and J by 3 bases, with 10 bases between the two germline ends. CDR3 amino acids: CATAGHYEQYF. As DNA, the CDR3 is TGCGCCACAGCGGGACACTACGAGCAGTACTTC.

This chain uses TRBV28 with TRBJ2-3; the D gene is possibly TRBD1 (6 bases). The CDR3 covers 13 residues. Germline values: CDR1 MDHEN, CDR2 SYDVKM. V lost 5 bases to trimming and J lost 2 bases, with 8 bases between them. The CDR3, as DNA: TGTGCCAGCAGTCACAGGGCCACAGATACGCAGTATTTT. Amino acid sequence: CASSHRATDTQYF.

This clone was observed once. V and J are TRBV13 and TRBJ2-1, with D unresolved. V was pared by 3 bases and J by 5 bases, with 14 bases between. The CDR3 is made up of 15 amino acids. Germline CDR1 and CDR2: PRHDT and FYEKMQ (reference sequence). CDR3 region: CASSLAFGPNNEQFF. CDR3 DNA sequence: TGTGCCAGCAGCTTGGCTTTTGGGCCAAACAATGAGCAGTTCTTC.

The genes are TRBV28 and TRBJ2-7, with 9 bases lining up with TRBD1. The V gene's germline CDR1 is MDHEN and CDR2 SYDVKM. The CDR3 contains 19 residues. The trim removed 5 bases at V and 2 bases at J, leaving 19 bases unmatched. DNA of the CDR3: TGTGCCAGCAGTCCCAACCAGCCGCCCCGGGACAGGGACCCCTACGAGCAGTACTTC. Residues: CASSPNQPPRDRDPYEQYF. The entire variable domain, with the rest obtained from reference TRBV28 and TRBJ2-7, is as follows: DVKVTQSSRYLVKRTGEKVFLECVQDMDHENMFWYRQDPGLGLRLIYFSYDVKMKEKGDIPEGYSVSREKKERFSLILESASTNQTSMYLCASSPNQPPRDRDPYEQYFGPGTRLTVT.

The V call is TRBV30, the J call TRBJ1-6; D gene uncertain. CDR1 GTSNPN and CDR2 SVGIG come from the germline V gene (reference sequence). The V end lost 1 base, the J end lost 11 bases, and 12 bases lay between the germline ends. The CDR3 spans 13 residues. CDR3 nucleotides: TGTGCCTGGAGTGGGGCAGAAGATCCACCCCTCCACTTT. It translates to CAWSGAEDPPLHF.

This chain uses TRBV2 with TRBJ2-3; D may be TRBD1 or TRBD2 (5 bases each). CDR1 and CDR2 (germline): SNHLY, FYNNEI. With 6 bases removed from V and 6 bases from J, the gap between germline ends came to 10 bases. The CDR3 contains 12 residues. The CDR3 is CASRGTADTQYF. In DNA, the CDR3 is TGTGCCAGCAGGGGGACGGCCGATACGCAGTATTTT.

The chain uses TRBV2 and TRBJ2-5, with D perhaps matching TRBD1 (7 bases). Germline values: CDR1 SNHLY, CDR2 FYNNEI. Trimming took off 4 bases at V and 1 base at J, with 13 bases between the two ends. The CDR3 consists of 15 residues. The CDR3 DNA reads TGTGCCAGCAGTGTGGCAGGGGGGACCCAAGAGACCCAGTACTTC. Translated, it gives CASSVAGGTQETQYF.

This chain connects TRBV2 to TRBJ1-2; no clear D gene. Trimming removed 1 base at V and 2 bases at J, with 17 bases between. In germline, CDR1 is SNHLY, CDR2 FYNNEI. The CDR3 totals 17 residues. Here the CDR3 DNA reads TGTGCCAGCAGTGAAGGGAAGGAGGGCGCCGCCAACTATGGCTACACCTTC. Protein sequence: CASSEGKEGAANYGYTF.

The chain is built from TRBV6-4 and TRBJ2-7, with 16 bases lining up with TRBD2. The V gene's germline CDR1 is MRHNA and CDR2 SNTAGT. This CDR3 has 17 residues. Trimming at V came to 10 bases and at J to 2 bases, leaving 11 bases not matched to a gene. The CDR3 spells CATRGLAGGPGPYEQYF. CDR3 nucleotide sequence: TGTGCCACGCGGGGACTAGCGGGAGGGCCGGGGCCCTACGAGCAGTACTTC.

The CDR3 nucleotides read TGTGCCAGCAGCATACTAGGCAATGAGCAGTTCTTC. It translates to CASSILGNEQFF. The V call is TRBV7-8, the J call TRBJ2-1; the D gene is possibly TRBD2 (5 bases). V dropped 5 bases and J dropped 6 bases, with 8 bases sitting between them. This CDR3 contains 12 residues. Germline V gene data show CDR1 as SGHVS and CDR2 as FQNEAQ.